The subject of this entry is one T cell receptor beta chain. The data were obtained in a study of blood T cell repertoires in COVID-19. Across the whole study: From T cells, B-cell-depleted T cells, or PBMCs came the material, which was cDNA or gDNA.

Across 24 US areas, participants ranged in age from about 18 to 100 years. Recovery meant two consecutive negative NP/OP PCR tests, professional clearance, or resolved symptoms. Authors' processing steps: Reference gene primer amplification gave estimated nucleated cell counts. Only in-frame clones appear in the TCRdb table, and some are missing; sequencing was by immunoSEQ multiplex PCR. Clone size and V and J calls were adopted from that table, with D and trimming inferred from the DNA. The sample lists 310,000 or so clones, roughly 87% seen once, with about 5.7% in the top ten. Germline V lookup: CDR1 MDHEN, CDR2 SYDVKM. The CDR3 sequence is 16 residues long. V was pared by 7 bases and J by 8 bases, with 23 bases between.

The sample was PBMCs or T cells enriched from blood (not recorded which). J is TRBJ1-4 and V is TRBV28; D is uncertain. This clonotype was obtained from a woman between 35 and 50 years old who had recovered from COVID-19. CDR3: CASTPSRSRGGEKLFF. The DNA of the CDR3 is TGTGCCAGCACCCCTTCAAGGTCCCGGGGTGGAGAAAAACTGTTTTTT.